At least ten counts were recorded for the clone carrying this T cell receptor (beta chain). This sample was included in a study of CD8+CD57+ T cells in acquired aplastic anemia. CDR3 length: 17 residues. V shed 5 bases and J shed 0 bases, with 17 bases lying between them. The V gene's germline CDR1 is SGHVS and CDR2 FQNEAQ. The use of genomic DNA as template underpinned the TCR beta VDJ and CDR3 profiling. TCRdb used MiXCR to reprocess the reads, holding one entry per CDR3 protein. This table holds 130,000 or so distinct CDR3 sequences, roughly 40% found once. This clonotype originated in a human donor in good health, serving as a control. Sequencing used sorted CD4+, CD8+, or CD8+CD57+ T cells (not recorded which) from PBMCs. The chain uses TRBV7-8 and TRBJ1-5; D is ambiguous. In nucleotides, the CDR3 is TGTGCCAGCAGCCCTCCTTCGCAAGGAGTTAGCAATCAGCCCCAGCATTTT. It translates to CASSPPSQGVSNQPQHF.